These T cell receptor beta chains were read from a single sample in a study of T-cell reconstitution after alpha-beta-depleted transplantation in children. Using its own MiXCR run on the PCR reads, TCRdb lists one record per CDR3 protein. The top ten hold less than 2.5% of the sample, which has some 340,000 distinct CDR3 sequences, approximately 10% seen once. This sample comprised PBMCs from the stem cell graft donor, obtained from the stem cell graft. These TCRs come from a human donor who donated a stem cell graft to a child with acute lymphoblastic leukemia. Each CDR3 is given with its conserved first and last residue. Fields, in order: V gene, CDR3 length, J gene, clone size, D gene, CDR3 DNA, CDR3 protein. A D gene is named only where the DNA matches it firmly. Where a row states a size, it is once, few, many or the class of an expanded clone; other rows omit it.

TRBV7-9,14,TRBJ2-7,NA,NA,TGTGCCAGCAGCTCCTACATAGGCGGGAACGAGCAGTACTTC,CASSSYIGGNEQYF
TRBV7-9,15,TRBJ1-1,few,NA,TGTGCCAGCAGCAATACAACAGGTGGAAGCACTGAAGCTTTCTTT,CASSNTTGGSTEAFF
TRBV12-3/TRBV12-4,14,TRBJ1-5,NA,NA,TGTGCCAGCACTACTACAGGGCTTGATCAGCCCCAGCATTTT,CASTTTGLDQPQHF
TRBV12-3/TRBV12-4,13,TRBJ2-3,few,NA,TGTGCCAGCACTAGATCCTCGGCAGATACGCAGTATTTT,CASTRSSADTQYF
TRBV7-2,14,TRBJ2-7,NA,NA,TGTGCCAGCAGACCGACACCTAGCGCGGGGGAGCAGTACTTC,CASRPTPSAGEQYF
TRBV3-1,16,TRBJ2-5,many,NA,TGTGCCAGCAGCCAAGGGAAGACAGGATGGGAAGAGACCCAGTACTTC,CASSQGKTGWEETQYF
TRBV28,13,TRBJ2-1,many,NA,TGTGCCAGCAGACGATACTTGGGGAATGAGCAGTTCTTC,CASRRYLGNEQFF
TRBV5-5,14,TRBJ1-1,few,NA,TGTGCCAGCAGCTTGGCGCCGGGGAACACTGAAGCTTTCTTT,CASSLAPGNTEAFF
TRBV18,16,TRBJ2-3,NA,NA,TGTGCCAGCTCACTGCGGGTTGCGACTAACACAGATACGCAGTATTTT,CASSLRVATNTDTQYF
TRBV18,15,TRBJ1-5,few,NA,TGTGCCAGCTCACCACCGGGGGTATTCAATCAGCCCCAGCATTTT,CASSPPGVFNQPQHF
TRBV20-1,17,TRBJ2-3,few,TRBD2,TGCAGTGCTAGTTCCCTTTTGCGGGAGGGCCGGGTAGATACGCAGTATTTT,CSASSLLREGRVDTQYF
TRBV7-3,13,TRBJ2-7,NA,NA,TGTGCCAGCAGCCCCAACGGCGGATACGAGCAGTACTTC,CASSPNGGYEQYF
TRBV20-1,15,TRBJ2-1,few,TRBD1,TGCAGTGCTAACTCCGGGACAGGGCGCGGCAATGAGCAGTTCTTC,CSANSGTGRGNEQFF
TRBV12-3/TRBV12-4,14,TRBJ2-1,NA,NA,TGTGCCAGCACCGGGGGGCAAACCTACAATGAGCAGTTCTTC,CASTGGQTYNEQFF
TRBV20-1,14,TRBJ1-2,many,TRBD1,TGCAGTGCTATACAGGGGGCGCGGTTTGACGGCTACACCTTC,CSAIQGARFDGYTF
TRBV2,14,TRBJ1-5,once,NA,TGTGCCAGCAGTGATTGGAGATCTGGTCAGCCCCAGCATTTT,CASSDWRSGQPQHF
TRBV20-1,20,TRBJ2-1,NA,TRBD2,TGCAGTGCTAGAGTTTTAGGTGGGACTAGCGGGAGTCGGGCTTACAATGAGCAGTTCTTC,CSARVLGGTSGSRAYNEQFF
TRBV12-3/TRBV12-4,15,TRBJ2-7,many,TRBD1,TGTGCCAGCAGTAAGAGACAGGGGGCCATGTACGAGCAGTACTTC,CASSKRQGAMYEQYF
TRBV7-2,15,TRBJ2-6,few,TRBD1,TGTGCCAGCTTGAGGGACAGGGCTGGGGCCAACGTCCTGACTTTC,CASLRDRAGANVLTF
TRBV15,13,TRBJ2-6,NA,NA,TGTGCCACCAGCATCGGGGGATCCAACGTCCTGACTTTC,CATSIGGSNVLTF
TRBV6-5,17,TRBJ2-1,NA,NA,TGTGCCAGCAGTACTCCGGGGGCAGTCCCCTACGACAATGAGCAGTTCTTC,CASSTPGAVPYDNEQFF
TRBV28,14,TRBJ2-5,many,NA,TGTGCCAGCAGTTTAAAAGGGGTCCGCGAGACCCAGTACTTC,CASSLKGVRETQYF
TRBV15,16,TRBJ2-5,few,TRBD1,TGTGCCACCAGCAGACCTCCCGGGACAGGGGAAGAGACCCAGTACTTC,CATSRPPGTGEETQYF
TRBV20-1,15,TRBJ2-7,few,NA,TGCAGTGCTAGTGGGGAGTGGTCCCCGACGTACGAGCAGTACTTC,CSASGEWSPTYEQYF
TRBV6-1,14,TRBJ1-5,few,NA,TGTGCCAGCAGCCTACGACAGTTTAATCAGCCCCAGCATTTT,CASSLRQFNQPQHF
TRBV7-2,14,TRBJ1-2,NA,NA,TGTGCCAGCAACTCAAGGGCTGACTTCTATGGCTACACCTTC,CASNSRADFYGYTF
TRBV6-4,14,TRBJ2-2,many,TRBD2,TGTGCCAGCAGTGGGACTAGCGAAGGCGGGGAGCTGTTTTTT,CASSGTSEGGELFF
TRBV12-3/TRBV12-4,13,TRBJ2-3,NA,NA,TGTGCCAGCAGTTTCAGCCCCAAGGATACGCAGTATTTT,CASSFSPKDTQYF
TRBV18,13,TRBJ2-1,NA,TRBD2,TGTGCCAGCGATAGGGAGGGCCGAAATGAGCAGTTCTTC,CASDREGRNEQFF
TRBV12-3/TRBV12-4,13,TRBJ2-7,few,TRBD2,TGTGCCAGCAGGACTAGCGGGGGGGTCGAGCAGTACTTC,CASRTSGGVEQYF
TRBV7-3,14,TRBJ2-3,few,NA,TGTGCCAGCAGCTTCACAGGGTTAGGAGATACGCAGTATTTT,CASSFTGLGDTQYF
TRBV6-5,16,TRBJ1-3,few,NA,TGTGCCAGCAGGCGAGGGATCGGGTCGTCTGGGGACACCATATATTTT,CASRRGIGSSGDTIYF
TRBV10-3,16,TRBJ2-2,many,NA,TGTGCCATCAGTGAGGGGGTACCCACCGGCACCGGGGAGCTGTTTTTT,CAISEGVPTGTGELFF
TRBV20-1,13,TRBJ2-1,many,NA,TGCAGTGCTGACAACGGACTGGTCAATGAGCAGTTCTTC,CSADNGLVNEQFF
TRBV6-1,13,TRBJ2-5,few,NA,TGTGCCAGCACCCCAAGGGCGGAAGAGACCCAGTACTTC,CASTPRAEETQYF
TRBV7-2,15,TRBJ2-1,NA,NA,TGTGCCAGCAGGGGGGTGGCAGGGCGGTACAATGAGCAGTTCTTC,CASRGVAGRYNEQFF
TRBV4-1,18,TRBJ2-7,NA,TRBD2,TGCGCCAGCAGCCAGGGTACAACTAGCGGGAGTAGCACCTACGAGCAGTACTTC,CASSQGTTSGSSTYEQYF
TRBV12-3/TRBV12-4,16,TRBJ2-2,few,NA,TGTGCCAGCAGGGGGGGAAAGGTAGCGAACACCGGGGAGCTGTTTTTT,CASRGGKVANTGELFF